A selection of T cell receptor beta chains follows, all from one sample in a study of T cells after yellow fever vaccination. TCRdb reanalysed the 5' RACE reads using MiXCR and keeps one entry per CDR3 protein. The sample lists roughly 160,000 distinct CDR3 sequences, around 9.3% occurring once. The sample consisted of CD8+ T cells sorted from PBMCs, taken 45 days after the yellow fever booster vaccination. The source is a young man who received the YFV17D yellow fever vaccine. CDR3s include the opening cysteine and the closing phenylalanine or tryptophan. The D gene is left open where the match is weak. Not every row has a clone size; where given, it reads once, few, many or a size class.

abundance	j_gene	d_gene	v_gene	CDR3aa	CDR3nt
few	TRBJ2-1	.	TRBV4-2	CASSQEAGGRSYNEQFF	TGTGCCAGCAGCCAAGAGGCCGGGGGTAGGTCCTACAATGAGCAGTTCTTC
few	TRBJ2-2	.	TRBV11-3	CASSLGRPGPNTGELFF	TGTGCCAGCAGCTTAGGGCGTCCCGGGCCCAACACCGGGGAGCTGTTTTTT
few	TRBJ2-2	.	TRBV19	CASSVRASGELFF	TGTGCCAGTAGTGTCAGGGCGTCCGGGGAGCTGTTTTTT
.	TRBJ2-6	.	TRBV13	CASSRAGANVLTF	TGTGCCAGCAGTAGAGCTGGGGCCAACGTCCTGACTTTC
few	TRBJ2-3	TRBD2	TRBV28	CASSLGVAGGVDTQYF	TGTGCCAGCAGTTTAGGGGTAGCGGGCGGAGTAGATACGCAGTATTTT
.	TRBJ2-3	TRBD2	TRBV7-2	CASSPTSGGFTDTQYF	TGTGCCAGCAGCCCGACTAGCGGGGGTTTCACAGATACGCAGTATTTT
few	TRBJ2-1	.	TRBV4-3	CASSQDGQYNEQFF	TGCGCCAGCAGCCAAGACGGGCAGTACAATGAGCAGTTCTTC
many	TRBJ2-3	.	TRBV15	CATSRDLPGTSSTDTQYF	TGTGCCACCAGCAGAGACCTCCCAGGGACCTCTAGCACAGATACGCAGTATTTT
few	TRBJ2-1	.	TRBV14	CASSQVILNNEQFF	TGTGCCAGCAGCCAAGTTATCTTAAACAATGAGCAGTTCTTC
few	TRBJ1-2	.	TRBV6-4	CASSDSSLRGSLYGYTF	TGTGCCAGCAGTGACTCGAGTCTAAGGGGAAGTCTGTATGGCTACACCTTC
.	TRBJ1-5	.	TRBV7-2	CASSFSDTPFQPQHF	TGTGCCAGCAGCTTCTCCGATACACCTTTTCAGCCCCAGCATTTT
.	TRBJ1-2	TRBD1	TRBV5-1	CASSWTGGIDGYTF	TGCGCCAGCAGCTGGACAGGGGGAATTGATGGCTACACCTTC
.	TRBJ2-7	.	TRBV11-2	CASSTRAQDGSYEQYF	TGTGCCAGCAGCACAAGAGCTCAGGACGGTTCCTACGAGCAGTACTTC
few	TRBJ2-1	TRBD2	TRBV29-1	CSVEFATSGGLYQFF	TGCAGCGTTGAATTCGCGACTAGCGGGGGATTGTATCAGTTCTTC
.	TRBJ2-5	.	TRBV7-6	CASSFRTLQETQYF	TGTGCCAGCAGCTTCCGGACGCTACAGGAGACCCAGTACTTC
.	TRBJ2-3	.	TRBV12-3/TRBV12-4	CASSPGPTDTQYF	TGTGCCAGCAGCCCCGGACCGACAGATACGCAGTATTTT
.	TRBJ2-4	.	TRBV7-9	CASSDRVKNIQYF	TGTGCCAGCAGCGACCGGGTCAAAAACATTCAGTACTTC
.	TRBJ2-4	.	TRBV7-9	CASTSSWGAKNIQYF	TGTGCCAGCACCTCTTCCTGGGGGGCCAAAAACATTCAGTACTTC
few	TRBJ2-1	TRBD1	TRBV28	CASSLWDRGHNEQFF	TGTGCCAGCAGTTTATGGGACAGGGGGCACAATGAGCAGTTCTTC
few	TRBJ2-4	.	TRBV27	CASSSLLVAKNIQYF	TGTGCCAGCAGTTCCCTGTTGGTAGCCAAAAACATTCAGTACTTC
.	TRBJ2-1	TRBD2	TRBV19	CASSISAGGPYEQFF	TGTGCCAGTAGTATCTCGGCGGGGGGGCCGTATGAGCAGTTCTTC
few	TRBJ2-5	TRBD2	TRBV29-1	CSVEWSSGGLETQYF	TGCAGCGTTGAGTGGAGTAGCGGGGGGTTAGAGACCCAGTACTTC
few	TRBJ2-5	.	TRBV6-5	CASSWGPIRETQYF	TGTGCCAGCAGCTGGGGGCCCATCCGGGAGACCCAGTACTTC
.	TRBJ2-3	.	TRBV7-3	CASSLDPGNTQYF	TGTGCCAGCAGCTTAGACCCGGGTAATACGCAGTATTTT
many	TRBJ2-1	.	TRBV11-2	CASSLGGGPYNEQFF	TGTGCCAGCAGCTTAGGGGGGGGGCCCTACAATGAGCAGTTCTTC
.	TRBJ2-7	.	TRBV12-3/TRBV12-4	CASTGDSYYEQYF	TGTGCCAGCACCGGGGACTCCTACTACGAGCAGTACTTC
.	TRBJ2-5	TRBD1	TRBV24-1	CATRDRGWETQYF	TGTGCCACCCGGGACAGGGGGTGGGAGACCCAGTACTTC
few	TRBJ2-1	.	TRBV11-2	CASSLGHGGYEQFF	TGTGCCAGCAGCTTAGGACACGGCGGGTATGAGCAGTTCTTC
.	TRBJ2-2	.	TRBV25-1	CASSVWDTVGHGELFF	TGTGCCAGCAGTGTTTGGGACACAGTCGGTCACGGGGAGCTGTTTTTT
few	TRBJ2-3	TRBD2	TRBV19	CASTSGGSDTQYF	TGTGCCAGTACTAGCGGGGGTTCAGATACGCAGTATTTT
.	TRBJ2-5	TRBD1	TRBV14	CASSQTPGGQETQYF	TGTGCCAGCAGCCAGACCCCAGGGGGCCAAGAGACCCAGTACTTC
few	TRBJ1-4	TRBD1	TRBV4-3	CASSQDDREDELFF	TGCGCCAGCAGCCAAGACGACAGGGAAGATGAACTGTTTTTT
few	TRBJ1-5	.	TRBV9	CASGGANQPQHF	TGTGCCAGTGGGGGGGCCAATCAGCCCCAGCATTTT